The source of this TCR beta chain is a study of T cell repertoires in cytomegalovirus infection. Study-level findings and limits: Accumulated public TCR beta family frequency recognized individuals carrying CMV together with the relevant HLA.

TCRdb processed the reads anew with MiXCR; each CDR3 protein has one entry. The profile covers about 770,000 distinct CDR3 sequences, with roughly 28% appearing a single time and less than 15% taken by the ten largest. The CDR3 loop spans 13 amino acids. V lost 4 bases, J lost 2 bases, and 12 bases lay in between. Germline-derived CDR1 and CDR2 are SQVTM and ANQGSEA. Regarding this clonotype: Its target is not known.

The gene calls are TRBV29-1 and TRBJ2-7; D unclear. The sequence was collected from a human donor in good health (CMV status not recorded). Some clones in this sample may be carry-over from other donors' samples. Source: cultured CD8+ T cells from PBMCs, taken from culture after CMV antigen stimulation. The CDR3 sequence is CSVVFATTYEQYF. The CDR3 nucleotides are TGCAGCGTTGTATTTGCAACGACCTACGAGCAGTACTTC.